Presented here are 3 T cell receptor beta chains from one specimen sequenced in a study of OX40 agonist ivuxolimab in advanced cancers. TCRdb's copy holds only in-frame clones and misses some; the assay was immunoSEQ multiplex PCR. The sample lists around 62,000 clones; roughly 87% were seen once. The source was CD4+ or CD8+ T cells sorted from blood, collected in a trial of the OX40 agonist ivuxolimab. The origin of the receptors is an adult with an advanced solid tumor such as melanoma, head and neck, liver or kidney cancer.

The chain uses TRBV5-6 and TRBJ2-7; D call uncertain. The V and J ends lost 1 base and 2 bases respectively, with 10 bases between them. The CDR3 runs to 14 residues. Germline CDR1 SGHDT, CDR2 YYEEEE. DNA for the CDR3: TGTGCCAGCAGCTTGAAGGCTACCCCCTACGAGCAGTACTTC. Its protein is CASSLKATPYEQYF.

CDR3 region: CASSIETTRYSNQPQHF. For the CDR3, the DNA is TGTGCCAGTAGTATAGAAACCACAAGGTATAGCAATCAGCCCCAGCATTTT. The genes are TRBV19 and TRBJ1-5, with unresolved D. The CDR3 is 17 amino acids. Germline CDR1 is LNHDA and CDR2 is SQIVND (reference sequence). Trimming took off 0 bases at V and 0 bases at J, with 12 bases between the two ends.

The J gene is TRBJ2-7, the V gene TRBV9; 8 bases line up with TRBD2. Germline CDR1 SGDLS, CDR2 YYNGEE. V lost 0 bases to trimming and J lost 2 bases; unmatched junction nucleotides: 4. CDR3 length: 15 amino acids. The CDR3 coding sequence is TGTGCCAGCAGCGTAGAGGAGCGGGGGACCTACGAGCAGTACTTC. Amino acid sequence: CASSVEERGTYEQYF.